This TCR beta chain was sequenced in a study of blood T cell repertoires in COVID-19. Looking at the study overall: Material from acute and convalescent COVID-19 was sourced from the United States, Italy and Spain. T cells, B-cell-depleted T cells, or PBMCs supplied cDNA or gDNA.

Across under 25 US areas, participants ranged in age from roughly 18 to 95 years. Assignment of participants to cohorts was predicated upon participant-reported clinical history. The table came from immunoSEQ multiplex PCR; TCRdb's copy has only in-frame clones and leaves some out. The sample lists some 200,000 clones, approximately 80% seen once, with around 15% in the top ten. The specimen was PBMCs or T cells enriched from blood (not recorded which). This TCR was recovered from a woman aged 45 to 65 who had recovered from COVID-19.

CDR3 in amino acids: CASSVDRWNEKLFF. The CDR3 DNA reads as TGTGCCAGCAGCGTGGACAGGTGGAATGAAAAACTGTTTTTT. The rearrangement uses TRBV6-6 and TRBJ1-4, with 7 bases lining up with TRBD1. The junction had 6 bases not matched to a gene; V was cut back by 6 bases and J by 5 bases. Germline CDR1 and CDR2: MNHNY and SVGAGI (reference sequence). This CDR3 spans 14 amino acids.